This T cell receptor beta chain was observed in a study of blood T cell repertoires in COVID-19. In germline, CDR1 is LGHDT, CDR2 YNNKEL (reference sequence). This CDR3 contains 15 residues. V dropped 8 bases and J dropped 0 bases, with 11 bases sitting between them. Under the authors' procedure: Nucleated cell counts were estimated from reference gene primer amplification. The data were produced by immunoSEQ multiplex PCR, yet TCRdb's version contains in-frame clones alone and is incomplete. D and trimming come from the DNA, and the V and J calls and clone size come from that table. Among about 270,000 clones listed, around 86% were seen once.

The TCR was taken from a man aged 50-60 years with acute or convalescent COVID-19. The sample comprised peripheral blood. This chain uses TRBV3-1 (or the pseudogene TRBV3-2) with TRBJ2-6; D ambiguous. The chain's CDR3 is CASRRSGSGANVLTF. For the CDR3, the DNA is TGTGCCAGCCGCCGCAGTGGCTCTGGGGCCAACGTCCTGACTTTC.